Listed here are 2 T cell receptor beta chains from one sample, sequenced in a study of response to subunit inactivated influenza vaccine listed by TCRdb under 2018. Library method: RT-PCR. Sequenced on an Illumina HiSeq 2500. Starting from the raw public reads, TCRdb applied fastp trimming at Q25, assembled clones with MiXCR and retained in-frame beta chains. Merged by CDR3 protein, the rows form single entries marked with the most common genes and DNA. Within this sample are 500,000 to 750,000 distinct CDR3 sequences, with 13% to 15% of them counted one time only. Over 8.5% of the sample is taken by the ten largest. The specimen comprised PBMCs from blood, sampled about 13 days after vaccination. These TCRs come from a man aged 45-65 years who received an inactivated influenza vaccine. Donor details come from another sample of the same person, matched by shared clones.

This clonotype was observed at least ten times. The chain employs TRBV29-1 and TRBJ1-4; 9 bases match TRBD1. The junction had 8 bases not matched to a gene; V was cut back by 1 base and J by 8 bases. Germline CDR1 reads SQVTM; CDR2 reads ANQGSEA. The CDR3 consists of 15 residues. The CDR3 region has the DNA TGCAGCGTTGAAGGTCCGGGACAGGGTGCGGAAAAACTGTTTTTT. It is translated as CSVEGPGQGAEKLFF.

This sequence joins TRBV10-3 and TRBJ2-5; 11 bases align to TRBD2. CDR1 is ENHRY and CDR2 is SYGVKD in the germline V gene. V was pared by 6 bases and J by 4 bases, with 7 bases of the junction left unmatched. The CDR3 sequence is 15 residues long. CDR3 region: CAIRDSGRAPETQYF. CDR3 coding DNA: TGTGCCATCAGAGATAGCGGGAGGGCCCCAGAGACCCAGTACTTC.